Presented here are 21 T cell receptor beta chains from one specimen sequenced in a study of shared T cell receptors in the human thymus. The method was immunoSEQ multiplex PCR; TCRdb's version includes in-frame clones alone and lacks a portion of them. Among some 760,000 clones listed, approximately 85% were seen once. The same specimen was also included in a second study, on human thymus T cells.

Specimen: thymocytes. The receptors here all came from a girl in the first two years of life with a congenital heart defect.

The V gene is TRBV5-1, the J gene TRBJ1-2, with TRBD1 identical over 9 bases. This CDR3 comprises 17 residues. V was clipped by 0 bases and J by 4 bases; unmatched bases: 10. The germline CDR1 and CDR2 sequences are SGHRS and YFSETQ. CDR3 nucleotide sequence: TGCGCCAGCAGCTTGGGGACAGGGGAAGGGTTAAGCTATGGCTACACCTTC. As protein: CASSLGTGEGLSYGYTF.

Only one count was recorded for this clone. This chain links TRBV27 with TRBJ2-2, with 8 positions matching TRBD2. CDR3 length: 13 amino acids. The germline V gene encodes CDR1 MNHEY and CDR2 SMNVEV (reference sequence). J lost 4 bases, V lost 8 bases, and 3 bases had no gene match. This CDR3 is CASARGGTGELFF. The CDR3 bases are TGTGCCAGCGCTCGGGGGGGCACCGGGGAGCTGTTTTTT.

This chain connects TRBV19 to TRBJ1-4, with 12 nucleotides matching TRBD1. CDR3 length: 17 amino acids. Trimming took 4 bases from V and 9 from J; bases not matched to a gene: 12. CDR1 is LNHDA and CDR2 is SQIVND in the germline V gene (reference sequence). Written as DNA, the CDR3 is TGTGCCAGTAGTACCCACACACCGGGACAGGGGGCGAAAAAACTGTTTTTT. Its translation is CASSTHTPGQGAKKLFF.

The CDR3 DNA is TGCGCCAGCAGCTTCAATAGGGGAATCGGCTACACCTTC. Translated: CASSFNRGIGYTF. The genes are TRBV5-1 and TRBJ1-2, with a weak D call TRBD1 (5 bases). The CDR3 sequence is 13 residues long. V lost 2 bases and J lost 8, with 13 bases in between. Germline assignment: CDR1 SGHRS and CDR2 YFSETQ.

The genes are TRBV19 and TRBJ1-4; D is unresolved. Germline lookup yields CDR1 LNHDA and CDR2 SQIVND (reference sequence). V was shortened by 6 bases and J by 2 bases, with 25 bases between the two germline ends. The length of the CDR3 is 19 residues. CDR3 protein: CASRKRQEKPGFTNEKLFF. The CDR3 DNA reads as TGTGCCAGTAGAAAGAGACAAGAGAAACCCGGATTCACTAATGAAAAACTGTTTTTT.

The chain carries TRBV19 and TRBJ2-2; D perhaps matches TRBD1 (6 bases). The CDR3 is 16 residues long. CDR1 is LNHDA and CDR2 is SQIVND in the germline V gene (reference sequence). Trimming stripped 7 bases from V and 5 bases from J, with 20 bases between. CDR3 loop: CASTPRAGDGTGELFF. The DNA of the CDR3 is TGTGCCAGTACCCCAAGGGCAGGGGATGGAACCGGGGAGCTGTTTTTT. The full variable domain, rest sourced from reference TRBV19 and TRBJ2-2, is DGGITQSPKYLFRKEGQNVTLSCEQNLNHDAMYWYRQDPGQGLRLIYYSQIVNDFQKGDIAEGYSVSREKKESFPLTVTSAQKNPTAFYLCASTPRAGDGTGELFFGEGSRLTVL.

This sequence joins TRBV25-1 and TRBJ2-5; 9 nucleotides agree with TRBD1. Losses at the gene ends were 10 bases for V and 5 bases for J; bases not matched to a gene: 11. CDR3 length: 14 amino acids. Germline V gene sequence: CDR1 MGHDK, CDR2 SYGVNS. This chain's CDR3 is CATQDRGGGETQYF. The CDR3 DNA sequence: TGTGCCACCCAGGACAGGGGAGGAGGGGAGACCCAGTACTTC.

The J gene is TRBJ1-6, the V gene TRBV6-5; D unclear. Trimming removed 3 bases at V and 4 bases at J, with 10 bases between. CDR3 size: 15 residues. Germline CDR1 MNHEY, CDR2 SVGAGI. CDR3: CASSYFGRYNSPLHF. For the CDR3, the DNA is TGTGCCAGCAGTTATTTTGGGAGGTATAATTCACCCCTCCACTTT.

In the case of this clone: An end of the junction differs from the germline gene, which may be a read error. V and J are TRBV7-7 and TRBJ2-2; the match to TRBD1 covers 7 bases. Germline V gives CDR1 SSHAT, CDR2 FNYEAQ (reference sequence). This CDR3 comprises 19 residues. CDR3 coding DNA: TGTGCTAGCAGCTTAGCCGAGACAGGGTATTCCCGGAACACCGGGGAGCTGTTTTTT. It yields the protein CASSLAETGYSRNTGELFF.

The chain employs TRBV11-2 and TRBJ1-2; D unresolved. The V end lost 3 bases, the J end lost 4 bases, and 6 bases lay between the germline ends. This CDR3 is 12 amino acids long. In germline, CDR1 is SGHAT, CDR2 FQNNGV. DNA of the CDR3: TGTGCCAGCAGCTTGATGGCCTATGGCTACACCTTC. Translated: CASSLMAYGYTF. The whole variable domain, remainder taken from reference TRBV11-2 and TRBJ1-2, is EAGVAQSPRYKIIEKRQSVAFWCNPISGHATLYWYQQILGQGPKLLIQFQNNGVVDDSQLPKDRFSAERLKGVDSTLKIQPAKLEDSAVYLCASSLMAYGYTFGSGTRLTVV.

V gene TRBV10-3 combines with J gene TRBJ2-1; a weak D match, TRBD1 (6 bases). CDR1 is ENHRY, CDR2 SYGVKD, per germline. V was pared by 0 bases and J by 4 bases, with 13 bases between. The CDR3 sequence is 16 residues long. The DNA for the CDR3 is TGTGCCATCAGTGAGTCGGGGGCCGCTCCATACAATGAGCAGTTCTTC. It is translated as CAISESGAAPYNEQFF.

This clone was seen once. The V gene is TRBV9, the J gene TRBJ2-1; 8 positions agree with TRBD2. The CDR3 runs to 13 residues. V trimming: 3 bases; J trimming: 10 bases; junction bases outside the gene matches: 6. CDR1 SGDLS and CDR2 YYNGEE come from the germline V gene. The CDR3 DNA reads TGTGCCAGCAGCGAGCGGGGGAGGCCGGAGCAGTTCTTC. Its translation: CASSERGRPEQFF.

This chain joins TRBV28 and TRBJ1-5; D is perhaps TRBD1 (5 bases). V shed 5 bases and J shed 4 bases, with 21 bases lying between them. The germline gives CDR1 MDHEN, CDR2 SYDVKM. The length of the CDR3 is 17 residues. In DNA, the CDR3 is TGTGCCAGCAGTCTAGCGTGGGGCGCGAGTTGTAATCAGCCCCAGCATTTT. Encoded protein: CASSLAWGASCNQPQHF.

V gene TRBV5-1 combines with J gene TRBJ2-5; 9 bases are shared with TRBD2. Germline CDR1 reads SGHRS; CDR2 reads YFSETQ. J lost 0 bases, V lost 4 bases, and 7 bases had no gene match. This CDR3 region has 16 residues. The CDR3 sequence: CASSLDPSGDQETQYF. The CDR3 DNA reads TGCGCCAGCAGCCTGGATCCTAGCGGGGACCAAGAGACCCAGTACTTC.

Concerning this clone itself: At one end the junction does not follow the germline gene, possibly because of a read error. This chain connects TRBV7-7 to TRBJ2-2; 7 bases line up with TRBD1. This CDR3 region has 14 residues. CDR1 and CDR2 from the germline V gene are SSHAT and FNYEAQ (reference sequence). The CDR3 DNA follows: TGTGCTAGCAGTCGACGACAGGGAACCGGGGAGCTGTTTTTT. Encoded protein: CASSRRQGTGELFF.

The rearrangement uses TRBV15 and TRBJ1-2; D uncertain. The CDR3 spans 13 residues. Germline V lookup: CDR1 LNHNV, CDR2 YYDKDF (reference sequence). The V gene lost 2 bases and the J gene lost 6 bases, with 10 bases spanning the gap. The CDR3 nucleotides are TGTGCCACCAGCAGATCGGGTAGCAATGGCTACACCTTC. This codes for CATSRSGSNGYTF. The full variable domain, completed using reference TRBV15 and TRBJ1-2, is DAMVIQNPRYQVTQFGKPVTLSCSQTLNHNVMYWYQQKSSQAPKLLFHYYDKDFNNEADTPDNFQSRRPNTSFCFLDIRSPGLGDTAMYLCATSRSGSNGYTFGSGTRLTVV.

The chain couples TRBV4-3 to TRBJ1-2; D is ambiguous. The CDR3 loop spans 14 amino acids. Germline values: CDR1 LGHNA, CDR2 YSLEER. The V end lost 4 bases, the J end lost 1 base, and 10 bases lay between the germline ends. The CDR3 coding sequence is TGCGCCAGCAGCCTATGGCAGAATAACTATGGCTACACCTTC. Amino acids: CASSLWQNNYGYTF.

This chain links TRBV2 with TRBJ2-5, with TRBD1 matching over 8 bases. Germline V gene sequence: CDR1 SNHLY, CDR2 FYNNEI. CDR3 size: 13 residues. The J segment lost 1 base and the V segment lost 6 bases, leaving 1 base of the junction unmatched. The CDR3 bases are TGTGCCAGCAGCAGGGGGCTCCAAGAGACCCAGTACTTC. Translated: CASSRGLQETQYF.

The rearrangement uses TRBV2 and TRBJ2-1; possible D gene TRBD2, 7 bases. The germline gives CDR1 SNHLY, CDR2 FYNNEI. The ends were cut back, 7 bases at V and 3 bases at J, with 19 bases in the middle. The CDR3 totals 16 residues. The DNA of the CDR3 is TGTGCCAGCACCTTAAAGCGGCGGGGGCACTACAATGAGCAGTTCTTC. It specifies CASTLKRRGHYNEQFF.

The chain recombines TRBV10-3 with TRBJ1-2, with D uncertain. V was cut by 0 bases and J by 5 bases, with 7 bases left in between. This CDR3 has 13 residues. Germline V gene sequence: CDR1 ENHRY, CDR2 SYGVKD. As DNA, the CDR3 is TGTGCCATCAGTGAGTCGGGAGATTATGGCTACACCTTC. Translating it yields CAISESGDYGYTF.

This chain links TRBV28 with TRBJ1-2; TRBD1 might be the D (6 bases). CDR3 size: 13 residues. V lost 2 bases to trimming and J lost 7 bases, with 11 bases between them. Per germline, CDR1 MDHEN and CDR2 SYDVKM. CDR3 sequence reads: CASSLVGAPGYTF. In DNA form, the CDR3 reads TGTGCCAGCAGTTTAGTGGGGGCGCCTGGCTACACCTTC.